The 11 T cell receptor beta chains below were found in one sample sequenced in a study of cytomegalovirus exposure and HLA in healthy donors. It was with 60 Vbeta and 13 Jbeta primers that the PCR ran. Generated by immunoSEQ multiplex PCR, the TCRdb table keeps only in-frame clones and is missing some. The sample carries approximately 180,000 clones, almost 80% recorded once. The sample taken for sequencing was PBMCs. The source is a man aged 40-55 years in good health and CMV-seropositive.

V is TRBV10-2 and J is TRBJ2-1; D might be TRBD2 (6 bases). The germline V gene has CDR1 WSHSY and CDR2 SAAADI. CDR3 length: 15 amino acids. Trimming left V 7 bases short and J 3 bases short, with 16 bases between. The CDR3, as DNA: TGCGCCAGCACCCTCCTCGGCGGGAACTACAATGAGCAGTTCTTC. Its protein is CASTLLGGNYNEQFF.

A few counts support this clone. The rearrangement joins TRBV18 to TRBJ1-5, with 7 positions matching TRBD1. Germline CDR1 reads KGHSH; CDR2 reads LQKENI. The CDR3 sequence is 15 residues long. The V gene end was trimmed by 0 bases and the J gene end by 1 base; junction bases not matched to a gene: 0. The CDR3 reads CASSPPGQSNQPQHF. The CDR3, as DNA: TGTGCCAGCTCACCACCGGGACAGAGCAATCAGCCCCAGCATTTT.

The rearrangement links TRBV4-1 to TRBJ1-1, with a possible D match to TRBD1 (5 bases). Germline CDR1 and CDR2: MGHRA and YSYEKL. V lost 0 bases, J lost 5 bases, and 13 bases lay in between. This CDR3 contains 15 residues. In DNA, the CDR3 is TGCGCCAGCAGCCAAGATATTGCGGGGCCAACTGAAGCTTTCTTT. Amino acid sequence: CASSQDIAGPTEAFF.

The gene calls are TRBV6-1 and TRBJ1-2; D is uncertain. Germline V gene lookup returns CDR1 MNHNS and CDR2 SASEGT. The CDR3 is made up of 17 amino acids. V lost 0 bases and J 0 bases, leaving 14 bases between the germline ends. The CDR3 region is CASSEAVIGKANYGYTF. CDR3 bases: TGTGCCAGCAGTGAAGCCGTTATCGGGAAAGCTAACTATGGCTACACCTTC.

This clone occurred once. The genes are TRBV7-2 and TRBJ2-3, with D unresolved. The CDR3 extends over 14 amino acids. V lost 5 bases and J 4 bases, leaving 13 bases between the germline ends. Germline CDR1 and CDR2: SGHTA and FQGNSA. The CDR3 region is CASSVGRYADTQYF. The CDR3 DNA reads as TGTGCCAGCAGCGTCGGTCGGTATGCAGATACGCAGTATTTT.

The CDR3 protein is CASSWLLAGESDEQFF. The CDR3, as DNA: TGCGCCAGCAGCTGGTTACTAGCGGGAGAAAGCGATGAGCAGTTCTTC. The genes are TRBV5-1 and TRBJ2-1, with 11 bases that match TRBD2. The CDR3 length is 16 residues. J was trimmed by 8 bases and V by 3 bases; bases with no gene match: 10. Germline CDR1 is SGHRS and CDR2 is YFSETQ.

This chain joins TRBV5-4 and TRBJ2-2; 9 bases agree with TRBD1. V was clipped by 2 bases and J by 3 bases; unmatched bases: 5. Germline-derived CDR1 and CDR2 are SGHNT and YYREEE (reference sequence). There are 16 residues in the CDR3. Written as DNA, the CDR3 is TGTGCCAGCAGCTTTCCGGGACAGGGAGACACCGGGGAGCTGTTTTTT. This sequence encodes CASSFPGQGDTGELFF.

J is TRBJ1-5 and V is TRBV19, with 7 positions matching TRBD1. Trimming removed 2 bases from V and 9 bases from J; junction bases left unmatched: 10. The CDR3 sequence is 15 residues long. CDR1 LNHDA and CDR2 SQIVND come from the germline V gene (reference sequence). For the CDR3, the DNA is TGTGCCAGTAGTATAACCGGGAATCACAGGGGGCCCCAGCATTTT. This translates into CASSITGNHRGPQHF.

This chain links TRBV6-6 with TRBJ2-5; D uncertain. Trimming cost V 2 bases and J 5 bases, with 12 bases left between them. Germline V CDR1 and CDR2: MNHNY, SVGAGI (reference sequence). The CDR3 totals 14 residues. Written as DNA, the CDR3 is TGTGCCAGCAGTTACCGGGTAGGAGCGGAGACCCAGTACTTC. Translated: CASSYRVGAETQYF.

The rearrangement joins TRBV5-1 to TRBJ1-1, with D possibly being TRBD1 (5 bases). Trimming cost V 0 bases and J 7 bases, with 13 bases left between them. Per the germline V gene, CDR1 is SGHRS and CDR2 is YFSETQ. This CDR3 region has 14 residues. The DNA for the CDR3 is TGCGCCAGCAGCTTGGATCGGCAGGACATTGAAGCTTTCTTT. Translation: CASSLDRQDIEAFF.

The genes are TRBV4-2 and TRBJ1-3; no reliable D call. From germline, CDR1 is LGHNA and CDR2 YNFKEQ. The CDR3 consists of 15 residues. Trimming pared 8 bases from V and 0 bases from J, leaving 14 bases between. CDR3 bases: TGTGCCAGCCGCCGTGGCGGAAGCTCTGGAAACACCATATATTTT. It encodes CASRRGGSSGNTIYF.